This TCR beta chain originates from a study of blood T cells in healthy people across ages. The use of a sample-barcoded 5' primer and a J-beta primer mix characterized a second PCR of roughly 6 to 11 cycles. TCRdb processed the 5' RACE reads anew with MiXCR; each CDR3 protein has one entry. The data contain hundreds of thousands of distinct CDR3 sequences, approximately 30% of them singletons. Germline CDR1 reads SGHTA; CDR2 reads FQGNSA. V dropped 5 bases and J dropped 10 bases, with 20 bases sitting between them. This CDR3 region has 14 residues. What was sequenced was blood. This clonotype was sampled from an elderly woman in good health. V usage is TRBV7-2 and J usage is TRBJ1-1; no definite D call. The CDR3 DNA is TGTGCCAGCAGCCAACTCACGGGTCCGCACGGAGCTTTCTTT. It codes for CASSQLTGPHGAFF.